This TCR beta chain was observed in a study of response to subunit inactivated influenza vaccine. Notes on the study in general: Authors suggested few new T cells are recruited by each seasonal influenza vaccination.

Concerning this clonotype: Its specificity is unknown.

TCRdb itself ran the RT-PCR reads through MiXCR, one entry per CDR3 protein. Among hundreds of thousands of distinct CDR3 sequences, 14% were seen once, and the ten largest hold 7.5% to 8%. The sample was PBMCs from blood, taken 14 to 15 days before vaccination. This TCR came from a man aged 50 to 60 who received an inactivated influenza vaccine.

CDR3 protein: CASSETLTYEQYF. DNA for the CDR3: TGTGCCAGCAGTGAAACCCTGACCTACGAGCAGTACTTC. The chain links TRBV2 to TRBJ2-7; D unresolved. This CDR3 comprises 13 residues. Deletions cut 2 bases from V and 2 bases from J, with 7 bases between. Germline-derived CDR1 and CDR2 are SNHLY and FYNNEI.